The TCR beta chain under discussion was sequenced for a study of Ad26.COV2.S vaccination and SARS-CoV-2 variants. Germline CDR1 MDHEN, CDR2 SYDVKM. The V and J ends lost 2 bases and 1 base respectively, with 9 bases between them. The CDR3 runs to 14 residues. Some clones are missing from TCRdb's copy, which holds only in-frame ones; the method was immunoSEQ multiplex PCR. Here the sample spans 300,000 to 350,000 clones, 75% to 90% being singletons. Treatment here: 15 to 20 received Ad26.COV2.S at low or high dose, single or two shots; a few received placebo; per-sample allocation not given. Sampling happened 63 days after the first vaccine or placebo injection.

The sequence came from a person aged 18-65 years who received the Ad26.COV2.S COVID-19 vaccine or a placebo. Material: peripheral blood, obtained in a trial of Ad26.COV2.S vaccine versus placebo. The chain is built from TRBV28 and TRBJ2-7; possibly TRBD1 for D (6 bases). CDR3 sequence (DNA): TGTGCCAGCAGTTTAGGGGGCAAATCCTACGAGCAGTACTTC. Its translation is CASSLGGKSYEQYF. Full variable domain (rest looked up from reference TRBV28 and TRBJ2-7): DVKVTQSSRYLVKRTGEKVFLECVQDMDHENMFWYRQDPGLGLRLIYFSYDVKMKEKGDIPEGYSVSREKKERFSLILESASTNQTSMYLCASSLGGKSYEQYFGPGTRLTVT.